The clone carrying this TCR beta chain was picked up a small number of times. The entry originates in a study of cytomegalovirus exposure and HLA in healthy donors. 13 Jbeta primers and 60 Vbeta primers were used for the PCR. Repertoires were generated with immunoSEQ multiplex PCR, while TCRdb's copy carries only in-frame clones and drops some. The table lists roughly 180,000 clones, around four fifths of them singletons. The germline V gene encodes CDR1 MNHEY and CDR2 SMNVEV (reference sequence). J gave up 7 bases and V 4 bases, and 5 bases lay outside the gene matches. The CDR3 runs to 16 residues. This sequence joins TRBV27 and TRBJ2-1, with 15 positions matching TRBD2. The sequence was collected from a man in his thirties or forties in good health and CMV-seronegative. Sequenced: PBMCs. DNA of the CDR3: TGTGCCAGCAGTTGGGGACTAGCGGGAGGTGAAAATGAGCAGTTCTTC. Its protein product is CASSWGLAGGENEQFF.